This note documents a single T cell receptor beta chain sequence. Its antigen is unknown. TCRdb analysed the reads with MiXCR anew, one entry per CDR3 protein. This table holds hundreds of thousands of distinct CDR3 sequences, roughly a third found once. These data belong to a study of T cell repertoires in cytomegalovirus infection. Study-level background: Indicated by public TCR beta signatures were CMV infection and matching HLA type. Study results and limitations: Identification of carriers of CMV plus the relevant HLA was performed using cumulative public TCR beta family frequency.

V was pared by 2 bases and J by 1 base, with 5 bases of the junction left unmatched. CDR3 size: 16 residues. CDR1 is MGHRA and CDR2 is YSYEKL in the germline V gene. The source material was cultured PBMCs, sampled from culture after CMV antigen stimulation. This TCR was sampled from a human donor in good health (CMV status not recorded). Some clones in this sample may be carry-over from other donors' samples. The chain joins TRBV4-1 to TRBJ2-3, with 8 bases identical to TRBD2. Here the CDR3 DNA reads TGCGCCAGCAGCCAACGCGGGCGGGAGGGCACAGATACGCAGTATTTT. Encoded protein: CASSQRGREGTDTQYF.